The rows below give T cell receptor beta chains drawn from one sample of a study of blood T cell repertoires in COVID-19. Repertoires were generated with immunoSEQ multiplex PCR, while TCRdb's copy carries only in-frame clones and drops some. This sample has some 45,000 clones, with 86% found just once. The sequenced material came from peripheral blood. These receptors were collected from a human donor in a cohort sampled during active COVID-19. Both conserved end residues are part of each CDR3. D genes are given only for firm matches. A clone size is listed for some rows: how often the clone was seen (once, few, many), or a class if it is expanded.

CASSQGDRGAEKLFF	TGCGCCAGCAGCCAAGGGGACAGGGGTGCGGAAAAACTGTTTTTT	TRBJ1-4	.	TRBD1	TRBV4-3
CASSQGPQDLDTQYF	TGTGCCAGCAGCCAAGGCCCCCAGGATTTGGATACGCAGTATTTT	TRBJ2-3	.	.	TRBV14
CASSLAGHFMYQETQYF	TGTGCCAGCAGCTTGGCAGGACACTTTATGTACCAAGAGACCCAGTACTTC	TRBJ2-5	.	.	TRBV5-7
CASSSFPDRGGGNTIYF	TGTGCCAGCAGCTCATTTCCCGACAGGGGAGGAGGAAACACCATATATTTT	TRBJ1-3	.	TRBD1	TRBV3-1/TRBV3-2
CASSSRLAGDPNEQFF	TGTGCCAGCAGTTCCCGACTAGCGGGGGACCCTAATGAGCAGTTCTTC	TRBJ2-1	.	TRBD2	TRBV27
CASSDGGADMQYF	TGTGCCAGCAGTGACGGGGGGGCAGATATGCAGTATTTT	TRBJ2-3	.	.	TRBV6-4
CASSPVDRGPNSPLHF	TGTGCCAGCTCACCTGTGGACAGGGGACCGAATTCACCCCTCCACTTT	TRBJ1-6	.	TRBD1	TRBV18
CASSLGGGGETQYF	TGTGCCAGCAGCTTAGGAGGGGGCGGGGAGACCCAGTACTTC	TRBJ2-5	.	TRBD1	TRBV11-1
CASLSQGKGEQFF	TGTGCCAGCTTATCGCAGGGTAAGGGTGAGCAGTTCTTC	TRBJ2-1	.	.	TRBV6-5
CASSIGTANTEAFF	TGTGCCAGTAGTATAGGGACAGCGAACACTGAAGCTTTCTTT	TRBJ1-1	.	.	TRBV19
CASSSRDRGRNEQFF	TGTGCCAGCAGCTCCCGGGACAGGGGGCGTAATGAGCAGTTCTTC	TRBJ2-1	.	TRBD1	TRBV13
CASSASGGADTQYF	TGTGCCAGCAGTGCTAGCGGGGGGGCAGATACGCAGTATTTT	TRBJ2-3	.	TRBD2	TRBV6-4
CSASRREAEAFF	TGCAGTGCTAGTAGGCGGGAGGCTGAAGCTTTCTTT	TRBJ1-1	few	.	TRBV20-1
CASSATGGSGNTIYF	TGTGCCAGCAGCGCGACAGGTGGCTCTGGAAACACCATATATTTT	TRBJ1-3	.	.	TRBV9
CASRGGAQNEKLFF	TGTGCCAGCAGAGGGGGGGCGCAGAATGAAAAACTGTTTTTT	TRBJ1-4	.	.	TRBV7-9
CASSIASRSNYEQYF	TGTGCCAGTAGTATAGCGAGCCGGTCCAACTACGAGCAGTACTTC	TRBJ2-7	once	.	TRBV19
CASSQLAGGPFGTDTQYF	TGTGCCAGCAGCCAACTAGCGGGGGGCCCATTTGGCACAGATACGCAGTATTTT	TRBJ2-3	.	TRBD2	TRBV11-3
CAWRATTGFQETQYF	TGTGCCTGGAGAGCCACGACAGGGTTTCAAGAGACCCAGTACTTC	TRBJ2-5	.	TRBD1	TRBV30
CASNPESMNTEAFF	TGTGCCAGCAACCCCGAGAGCATGAACACTGAAGCTTTCTTT	TRBJ1-1	.	.	TRBV2
CASSMGGLEAFF	TGTGCCAGCAGCATGGGGGGGTTAGAAGCTTTCTTT	TRBJ1-1	.	.	TRBV3-1/TRBV3-2
CASSSSDSFEEGYTF	.	TRBJ1-2	.	.	TRBV6-5
CAWSVNEGELFF	TGTGCCTGGAGTGTAAACGAAGGGGAACTGTTTTTT	TRBJ1-4	.	.	TRBV30
CSVATGGAGGYYEQYF	TGCAGCGTTGCCACGGGGGGAGCGGGGGGATACTACGAGCAGTACTTC	TRBJ2-7	.	TRBD2	TRBV29-1
CASSRTHGELFF	TGTGCCAGTAGTCGGACTCACGGGGAGCTGTTTTTT	TRBJ2-2	.	.	TRBV19
CASSPDRAGYTF	TGTGCCAGTAGTCCTGACAGGGCTGGCTACACCTTC	TRBJ1-2	.	TRBD1	TRBV19
CASRGGEGNIQYF	TGCGCCAGCAGAGGTGGAGAAGGAAACATTCAGTACTTC	TRBJ2-4	.	.	TRBV5-1
CASSLIFPSYEQYF	TGCGCCAGCAGCCTCATTTTCCCCTCCTACGAGCAGTACTTC	TRBJ2-7	.	.	TRBV4-3
CASSFGQTGNTIYF	TGCGCCAGCAGCTTCGGACAGACTGGAAACACCATATATTTT	TRBJ1-3	.	.	TRBV5-1
CSAGLYNEQFF	TGCAGCGCGGGGCTATACAATGAGCAGTTCTTC	TRBJ2-1	.	.	TRBV29-1
CASSEGQVNNEQFF	TGCGCCAGCAGCGAAGGACAGGTCAACAATGAGCAGTTCTTC	TRBJ2-1	.	TRBD1	TRBV4-1
CASSQDIGLARYF	TGTGCCAGCAGCCAAGATATAGGACTAGCGCGGTACTTC	TRBJ2-7	.	TRBD2	TRBV3-1/TRBV3-2
CASSSRTSGGTQETQYF	TGTGCCAGTAGTTCCAGGACTAGCGGGGGAACCCAAGAGACCCAGTACTTC	TRBJ2-5	.	TRBD2	TRBV19
CASSPLEADTQYF	TGTGCCAGCAGCCCTCTGGAGGCAGATACGCAGTATTTT	TRBJ2-3	.	.	TRBV9
CASSSGEATGDTQYF	TGTGCCAGCAGCTCTGGGGAGGCCACAGGAGATACGCAGTATTTT	TRBJ2-3	.	.	TRBV7-3
CASSFRGPLNEQFF	TGTGCCAGCAGCTTCAGAGGCCCTCTCAATGAGCAGTTCTTC	TRBJ2-1	.	.	TRBV11-3
CASSGEGRQPQHF	TGTGCCAGCAGTGGGGAAGGGAGGCAGCCCCAGCATTTT	TRBJ1-5	.	.	TRBV2